This T cell receptor beta chain comes out of a study of vaccination and CD4 T cells after COVID-19. Study details: Post-vaccine specimens were obtained a median approximately 70 days after dose two (range 14 to 241). General study points: Nearly all convalescent vaccine-specific clones, 304 of 307, recognized only SARS-CoV-2 spike.

Cultured CD4+ T cell DNA underwent sequencing with the Oncomine TCR Beta short-read assay. TCRdb independently ran MiXCR on the PCR reads; one entry per CDR3 protein. This sample yields several thousand distinct CDR3 sequences, of which 45% are seen a single time; 11% belongs to the top ten. The treatment denotes: 10-day PBMC culture with coronavirus spike peptide pools or control peptides (ViraFEST assay). The collection of CD4+ T cells from the unexposed donor took place before the COVID-19 pandemic (2011-2018). The ViraFEST method relied on peptide pools to expand antigen-specific T cells, followed by TCR sequencing. With fresh IL-2 medium, half the medium was replaced on days 3 and 7. Of note for this clonotype: No antigen is known for it.

The V end was cut by 2 bases, the J end by 5 bases, with 10 bases between. CDR3 length: 14 amino acids. Per germline, CDR1 LNHNV and CDR2 YYDKDF (reference sequence). The sequencing input was CD4+ T cells from blood, cultured in vitro. This receptor was identified in a human donor in good health. V and J are TRBV15 and TRBJ1-5; D is uncertain. CDR3 amino acids: CATSRHTPYQPQHF. The CDR3 DNA sequence: TGTGCCACCAGCAGACATACTCCTTATCAGCCCCAGCATTTT.